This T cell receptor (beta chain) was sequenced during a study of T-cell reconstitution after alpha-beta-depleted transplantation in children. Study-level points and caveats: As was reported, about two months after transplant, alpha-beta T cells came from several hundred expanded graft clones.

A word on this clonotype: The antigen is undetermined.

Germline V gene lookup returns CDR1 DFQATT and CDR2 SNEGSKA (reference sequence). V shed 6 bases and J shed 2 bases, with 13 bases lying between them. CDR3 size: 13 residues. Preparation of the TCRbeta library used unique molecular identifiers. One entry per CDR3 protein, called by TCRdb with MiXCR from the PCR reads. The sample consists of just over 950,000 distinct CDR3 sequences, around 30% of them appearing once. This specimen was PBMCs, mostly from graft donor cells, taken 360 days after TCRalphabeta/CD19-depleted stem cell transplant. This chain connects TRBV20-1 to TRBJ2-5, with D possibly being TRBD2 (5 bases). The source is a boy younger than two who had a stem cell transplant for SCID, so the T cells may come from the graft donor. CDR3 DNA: TGCAGTGCCAAAGACGGACTTCAAGAGACCCAGTACTTC. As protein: CSAKDGLQETQYF.